This passage covers 7 T cell receptor beta chains from one sample sequenced in a study of shared clonotypes between healthy human individuals. Clones were sequenced by immunoSEQ multiplex PCR, and TCRdb holds only the in-frame ones, with some missing. The sample has some 2,000,000 clones, approximately 94% seen once; the top ten hold approximately 0.13%. Sequencing was carried out using naive CD4+ T cells sorted from blood. Noted subset: CD45RA+ positively selected. The receptors come from a man between 18 and 35 years old in good health.

This clone was recorded once. CDR3 bases: TGCGCCAGCAACCAGGGTTCTGGGGCCAACGTCCTGACTTTC. Translated: CASNQGSGANVLTF. The chain carries TRBV5-1 and TRBJ2-6, with a possible D match to TRBD1 (5 bases). This CDR3 region has 14 residues. CDR1 is SGHRS, CDR2 YFSETQ, per germline. V lost 6 bases, J lost 1 base, and 8 bases lay in between.

The chain couples TRBV6-5 to TRBJ2-3; the D call may be TRBD1 or TRBD2 (5 bases each). The CDR3 consists of 13 residues. The germline V gene has CDR1 MNHEY and CDR2 SVGAGI. V lost 5 bases, J lost 8 bases, and 14 bases lay in between. The CDR3 protein is CASSGDPMGTQYF. The DNA for the CDR3 is TGTGCCAGCAGTGGGGACCCTATGGGTACGCAGTATTTT.

This chain links TRBV28 with TRBJ1-4; D is perhaps TRBD1 (5 bases). V lost 8 bases to trimming and J lost 9 bases, with 19 bases between them. The CDR3 runs 14 residues. The germline V gene encodes CDR1 MDHEN and CDR2 SYDVKM. CDR3 sequence (DNA): TGTGCCAGCGGAAGTCCGGGACCAGTAAAAAAACTGTTTTTT. Protein product: CASGSPGPVKKLFF.

The chain links TRBV15 to TRBJ1-1; D is unclear. Trimming took off 0 bases at V and 0 bases at J, with 5 bases between the two ends. The germline V gene has CDR1 LNHNV and CDR2 YYDKDF (reference sequence). This CDR3 has 14 residues. In DNA form, the CDR3 reads TGTGCCACCAGCAGAGATTCGGTGAACACTGAAGCTTTCTTT. It encodes CATSRDSVNTEAFF.

In regard to this clone: Other DNA sequences from this sample encode an identical CDR3 as well. This sequence joins TRBV7-2 and TRBJ2-7; D is possibly TRBD1 or TRBD2 (6 bases each). V was shortened by 0 bases and J by 2 bases, with 8 bases between the two germline ends. CDR1 and CDR2 from the germline V gene are SGHTA and FQGNSA. There are 14 residues in the CDR3. The CDR3 sequence: CASSLARGAYEQYF. CDR3 DNA: TGTGCCAGCAGCTTAGCGAGGGGGGCCTACGAGCAGTACTTC.

J is TRBJ2-2 and V is TRBV30; D is uncertain. From germline, CDR1 is GTSNPN and CDR2 SVGIG (reference sequence). This CDR3 has 13 residues. V was pared by 8 bases and J by 6 bases, with 16 bases between. In DNA form, the CDR3 reads TGTGCCCTCGTCTTCTGGGGTTCCGGGGAGCTGTTTTTT. Its translation is CALVFWGSGELFF.

The chain uses TRBV5-6 and TRBJ1-2; TRBD1 aligns across 8 bases. Trimming cost V 0 bases and J 4 bases; bases outside gene matches: 5. Germline CDR1 reads SGHDT; CDR2 reads YYEEEE. The CDR3 contains 15 residues. CDR3 in DNA: TGTGCCAGCAGCTTGGGCAGGGGGCGTGCCTATGGCTACACCTTC. Translated: CASSLGRGRAYGYTF.